One sample yielded the 21 T cell receptor beta chains listed below, sequenced in a study of CD8 T cells in Susac syndrome. Random hexamers primed reverse transcription of about 0.45 to 1 ug RNA. TCRdb fed the immunoSEQ multiplex PCR reads into MiXCR, producing one record per CDR3 protein. The sample has roughly 400,000 distinct CDR3 sequences, 75% to 90% seen once. Sequences were obtained from CD8+ T cells from PBMCs. The source of these receptors is a human donor with multiple sclerosis.

The genes are TRBV4-1 and TRBJ1-4; no reliable D call. This CDR3 contains 15 residues. The germline V gene encodes CDR1 MGHRA and CDR2 YSYEKL. V shed 0 bases and J shed 1 base, with 6 bases lying between them. CDR3 amino acids: CASSQDIGTNEKLFF. The DNA of the CDR3 is TGCGCCAGCAGCCAAGATATTGGAACTAATGAAAAACTGTTTTTT.

This clonotype has only a few counts. The J gene is TRBJ2-7, the V gene TRBV27; D possibly corresponds to TRBD2 (5 bases). The CDR3 consists of 13 residues. The ends were cut back, 6 bases at V and 4 bases at J, with 13 bases in the middle. CDR1 MNHEY and CDR2 SMNVEV come from the germline V gene (reference sequence). CDR3 in amino acids: CASSLTSGYEQYF. Here the CDR3 DNA reads TGTGCCAGCAGCTTAACATCGGGATACGAGCAGTACTTC.

The CDR3 loop reads CASSSNSTEAFF. The CDR3 DNA reads TGTGCCAGCAGCTCCAATTCCACTGAAGCTTTCTTT. V gene TRBV7-8 combines with J gene TRBJ1-1; D ambiguous. The CDR3 totals 12 residues. Germline lookup yields CDR1 SGHVS and CDR2 FQNEAQ. Trimming took off 4 bases at V and 4 bases at J, with 7 bases between the two ends. Supplemented by reference TRBV7-8 and TRBJ1-1, the full variable domain reads GAGVSQSPRYKVAKRGQDVALRCDPISGHVSLFWYQQALGQGPEFLTYFQNEAQLDKSGLPSDRFFAERPEGSVSTLKIQRTQQEDSAVYLCASSSNSTEAFFGQGTRLTVV.

J is TRBJ2-2 and V is TRBV5-1; TRBD1 matches 9 bases. Germline V CDR1 and CDR2: SGHRS, YFSETQ. Trimming removed 3 bases from V and 2 bases from J; junction bases left unmatched: 8. CDR3 size: 17 residues. DNA for the CDR3: TGCGCCAGCAGCTGGTCCCGGACAGGGGTAAACACCGGGGAGCTGTTTTTT. Amino acids: CASSWSRTGVNTGELFF.

This chain joins TRBV13 and TRBJ1-1, with TRBD1 as a possible D gene (5 bases). The V gene lost 5 bases and the J gene lost 6 bases, with 16 bases spanning the gap. The CDR3 covers 14 residues. Germline V gene lookup returns CDR1 PRHDT and CDR2 FYEKMQ (reference sequence). As DNA, the CDR3 is TGTGCCAGCAGCACCTGGACACAACACGCTGAAGCTTTCTTT. It codes for CASSTWTQHAEAFF.

The chain carries TRBV25-1 and TRBJ2-2; 8 bases fit TRBD1. V shed 3 bases, J shed 5 bases, and the junction held 11 bases outside the gene matches. Germline CDR1 MGHDK, CDR2 SYGVNS. The CDR3 covers 17 residues. The CDR3 region is CASSEPQGESWTGELFF. The CDR3 DNA reads TGTGCCAGCAGTGAGCCACAGGGGGAATCGTGGACCGGGGAGCTGTTTTTT.

The chain employs TRBV11-2 and TRBJ2-2, with 11 bases lining up with TRBD1. From germline, CDR1 is SGHAT and CDR2 FQNNGV. V lost 5 bases and J lost 6; bases outside the gene matches: 5. The CDR3 is 15 amino acids. The CDR3 here is CASSPTGQGAGELFF. CDR3 in DNA: TGTGCCAGCAGCCCGACGGGACAGGGGGCCGGGGAGCTGTTTTTT.

The table lists this clonotype with a count of one. This sequence joins TRBV6-5 and TRBJ1-2; D is unresolved. V was clipped by 0 bases and J by 6 bases, with 17 bases between them. The length of the CDR3 is 16 residues. The germline gives CDR1 MNHEY, CDR2 SVGAGI. CDR3 residues: CASSYSSPPNVDGYTF. CDR3 coding DNA: TGTGCCAGCAGTTACTCGAGTCCCCCTAACGTTGATGGCTACACCTTC.

This chain connects TRBV27 to TRBJ2-7, with D hard to call. CDR1 MNHEY and CDR2 SMNVEV come from the germline V gene (reference sequence). V dropped 0 bases and J dropped 2 bases, with 8 bases sitting between them. The CDR3 is 14 residues long. The CDR3 sequence: CASSLSAETYEQYF. CDR3 DNA: TGTGCCAGCAGTTTATCAGCAGAGACCTACGAGCAGTACTTC.

The V and J genes are TRBV7-3 and TRBJ2-1; TRBD2 matches 11 bases. Per the germline V gene, CDR1 is SGHTA and CDR2 is FQGTGA. V shed 1 base and J 9 bases; nucleotides not matched to a gene: 5. The CDR3 sequence is 15 residues long. The chain's CDR3 is CASSLIAGGPGEQFF. The CDR3 bases are TGTGCCAGCAGCTTAATAGCGGGAGGGCCTGGTGAGCAGTTCTTC. Complete variable domain (other parts from reference TRBV7-3 and TRBJ2-1): GAGVSQTPSNKVTEKGKYVELRCDPISGHTALYWYRQSLGQGPEFLIYFQGTGAADDSGLPNDRFFAVRPEGSVSTLKIQRTERGDSAVYLCASSLIAGGPGEQFFGPGTRLTVL.

This chain links TRBV27 with TRBJ1-1; no clear D gene. In germline, CDR1 is MNHEY, CDR2 SMNVEV (reference sequence). The CDR3 consists of 12 residues. The V gene lost 5 bases and the J gene lost 8 bases, with 12 bases spanning the gap. The DNA of the CDR3 is TGTGCCAGCAGTAAAAGCCCGTCGGAAGCTTTCTTT. Encoded protein: CASSKSPSEAFF.

The rearrangement joins TRBV9 to TRBJ1-5; TRBD1 might be the D (5 bases). CDR3 length: 17 amino acids. Trimming pared 3 bases from V and 7 bases from J, leaving 23 bases between. Germline CDR1 is SGDLS and CDR2 is YYNGEE. The CDR3 nucleotides are TGTGCCAGCAGCGCTGAGCCTGGGACGGGGGGAGGGCAGCCCCAGCATTTT. It yields the protein CASSAEPGTGGGQPQHF.

The V call is TRBV7-9, the J call TRBJ2-7; D might be TRBD1 (6 bases). The CDR3 totals 12 residues. The germline CDR1 and CDR2 sequences are SEHNR and FQNEAQ (reference sequence). The V and J ends lost 1 base and 9 bases respectively, with 10 bases between them. In DNA form, the CDR3 reads TGTGCCAGCAGCTTAGACAGGGTCCGGCAGTACTTC. It codes for CASSLDRVRQYF.

V and J are TRBV3-1 and TRBJ2-2, with D possibly TRBD2 on 6 matching bases. Looked up from germline, CDR1 is LGHDT and CDR2 is YNNKEL (reference sequence). CDR3 size: 13 residues. Trimming cost V 4 bases and J 6 bases, with 9 bases left between them. The CDR3 nucleotides read TGTGCCAGCAGCCTCGGACTATCCGGGGAGCTGTTTTTT. Translating gives CASSLGLSGELFF.

The chain couples TRBV29-1 to TRBJ2-1; D possibly corresponds to TRBD1 (5 bases). The germline CDR1 and CDR2 sequences are SQVTM and ANQGSEA. The CDR3 is made up of 12 amino acids. Trimming removed 6 bases from V and 8 bases from J, with 14 bases in between. The CDR3 DNA reads TGCAGCGTGATCGCCAGGGTGGATGAGCAGTTCTTC. This codes for CSVIARVDEQFF.

The chain joins TRBV7-9 to TRBJ1-4; D is undetermined. Trimming left V 3 bases short and J 7 bases short, with 15 bases between. This CDR3 is 15 amino acids long. The germline V gene has CDR1 SEHNR and CDR2 FQNEAQ (reference sequence). The DNA for the CDR3 is TGTGCCAGCAGCTTGACCAAGGATCCGGTTGAAAAACTGTTTTTT. Residues: CASSLTKDPVEKLFF.

The chain couples TRBV29-1 to TRBJ1-2; 8 positions agree with TRBD1. The CDR3 spans 13 residues. The ends lost 1 base at V and 8 bases at J; junction bases unmatched: 6. Germline loops: CDR1 SQVTM, CDR2 ANQGSEA. This CDR3 is CSVEVQGARGYTF. CDR3 in DNA: TGCAGCGTTGAAGTGCAGGGGGCCCGGGGCTACACCTTC.

The chain recombines TRBV19 with TRBJ1-5, with 9 bases that match TRBD1. J was trimmed by 0 bases and V by 0 bases; bases with no gene match: 12. The CDR3 has 20 amino acids. CDR1 is LNHDA, CDR2 SQIVND, per germline (reference sequence). The CDR3 nucleotides are TGTGCCAGTAGTATAGATCGACAGGGGGGGGTAGGGTATAGCAATCAGCCCCAGCATTTT. Protein sequence: CASSIDRQGGVGYSNQPQHF.

The chain couples TRBV27 to TRBJ1-4; D uncertain. CDR3 length: 11 amino acids. The V end was cut by 6 bases, the J end by 7 bases, with 6 bases between. CDR1 is MNHEY, CDR2 SMNVEV, per germline (reference sequence). In nucleotides, the CDR3 is TGTGCCAGCAGGGGAGGTGAAAAACTGTTTTTT. Its translation: CASRGGEKLFF. The entire variable domain, with the rest obtained from reference TRBV27 and TRBJ1-4, is as follows: EAQVTQNPRYLITVTGKKLTVTCSQNMNHEYMSWYRQDPGLGLRQIYYSMNVEVTDKGDVPEGYKVSRKEKRNFPLILESPSPNQTSLYFCASRGGEKLFFGSGTQLSVL.

The chain links TRBV6-5 to TRBJ2-5, with a possible D match to TRBD2 (6 bases). CDR3 length: 18 residues. Trimming removed 0 bases at V and 7 bases at J, with 24 bases between. The germline CDR1 and CDR2 sequences are MNHEY and SVGAGI. In nucleotides, the CDR3 is TGTGCCAGCAGTTACTCAATCTCGGTGGAGGGCAGCAAGGGGACCCAGTACTTC. Translating it yields CASSYSISVEGSKGTQYF.

The chain couples TRBV12-3 or TRBV12-4 to TRBJ1-4, with 9 bases that match TRBD1. With V trimmed by 3 bases and J by 3 bases, 8 bases remained unmatched. This CDR3 has 17 amino acids. The CDR3 region has the DNA TGTGCCAGCAGTTTTCGCGGGACAGGGATCGCTAATGAAAAACTGTTTTTT. It translates to CASSFRGTGIANEKLFF.